Listed here are 32 T cell receptor beta chains from one sample, sequenced in a study of blood T cell repertoires in COVID-19. Using immunoSEQ multiplex PCR, the repertoire was profiled, and TCRdb retains in-frame clones only, with some absent. The sample includes over 250,000 clones, approximately 83% seen only once; the top ten take about 14%. The sample taken for sequencing was peripheral blood. All receptors come from a human donor in a cohort sampled during active COVID-19.

This clone was counted a few times. CDR3 nucleotide sequence: TGTGCCAGCAGCCGCGGGACTAGCGGGAGTGTAGACAATGAGCAGTTCTTC. Protein sequence: CASSRGTSGSVDNEQFF. The chain recombines TRBV11-2 with TRBJ2-1, with 14 positions matching TRBD2. This CDR3 contains 17 residues. With 5 bases clipped from V and 5 bases from J, the junction kept 8 bases outside the gene matches. CDR1 and CDR2 (germline): SGHAT, FQNNGV. The full variable domain, with the rest looked up from reference TRBV11-2 and TRBJ2-1, is EAGVAQSPRYKIIEKRQSVAFWCNPISGHATLYWYQQILGQGPKLLIQFQNNGVVDDSQLPKDRFSAERLKGVDSTLKIQPAKLEDSAVYLCASSRGTSGSVDNEQFFGPGTRLTVL.

The chain uses TRBV28 and TRBJ2-3; 11 bases are shared with TRBD2. Germline CDR1 is MDHEN and CDR2 is SYDVKM. The trim removed 8 bases at V and 1 base at J, leaving 11 bases unmatched. The CDR3 is 17 residues long. CDR3 sequence: CASSPPSGRRGTDTQYF. The DNA of the CDR3 is TGTGCCAGCTCCCCTCCTAGCGGGAGGAGAGGCACAGATACGCAGTATTTT.

This chain connects TRBV6-5 to TRBJ1-2, with D maybe TRBD1 (6 bases). V gave up 6 bases and J gave up 4 bases, with 15 bases separating them. The CDR3 contains 14 residues. Germline-derived CDR1 and CDR2 are MNHEY and SVGAGI. DNA of the CDR3: TGTGCCAGCAGAAGGACAGCTAGAACCTATGGCTACACCTTC. Its translation: CASRRTARTYGYTF.

The chain links TRBV6-5 to TRBJ1-3, with unresolved D. Trimming removed 6 bases at V and 4 bases at J, with 16 bases between. This CDR3 region has 15 residues. Germline V gene sequence: CDR1 MNHEY, CDR2 SVGAGI. CDR3 sequence (DNA): TGTGCCAGCAGCGTCCATCGGCCCAGGGGAAACACCATATATTTT. It yields the protein CASSVHRPRGNTIYF.

The chain links TRBV6-5 to TRBJ2-7, with a tentative D call TRBD2 (6 bases). Per germline, CDR1 MNHEY and CDR2 SVGAGI. The CDR3 totals 14 residues. Trimming took off 7 bases at V and 2 bases at J, with 15 bases between the two ends. The CDR3 reads CASTGAGPPYEQYF. CDR3 nucleotide sequence: TGTGCCAGCACGGGAGCGGGTCCCCCCTACGAGCAGTACTTC.

The chain links TRBV7-6 to TRBJ2-5; a possible D gene is TRBD2 (6 bases). Germline CDR1 is SGHVS and CDR2 is FNYEAQ. The V and J ends lost 3 bases and 7 bases respectively, with 24 bases between them. The CDR3 runs 17 residues. CDR3 residues: CASSLSVGGTGEATQYF. The CDR3 DNA follows: TGTGCCAGCAGCTTGTCGGTTGGAGGAACTGGGGAGGCGACCCAGTACTTC.

The chain joins TRBV4-3 to TRBJ1-1; the D is unclear. The CDR3 is 14 residues long. CDR1 is LGHNA and CDR2 is YSLEER in the germline V gene. Trimming stripped 0 bases from V and 1 base from J, with 6 bases between. The CDR3 bases are TGCGCCAGCAGCCAAGATTTGAGGAACACTGAAGCTTTCTTT. Its protein product is CASSQDLRNTEAFF.

The genes are TRBV7-9 and TRBJ2-1, with 10 nucleotides matching TRBD2. From germline, CDR1 is SEHNR and CDR2 FQNEAQ (reference sequence). The CDR3 length is 15 residues. With V trimmed by 4 bases and J by 8 bases, 8 bases remained unmatched. Written as DNA, the CDR3 is TGTGCCAGCAGCTCCCAAGGGCTAGCGGGAGATGAGCAGTTCTTC. Its translation is CASSSQGLAGDEQFF.

This clone was counted ten times or more. The chain couples TRBV6-6 to TRBJ2-1, with 7 bases that match TRBD2. The V gene's germline CDR1 is MNHNY and CDR2 SVGAGI (reference sequence). This CDR3 spans 15 amino acids. The V segment lost 1 base and the J segment 6 bases; nucleotides outside the gene matches: 6. CDR3 residues: CASSYWAASGNEQFF. CDR3 bases: TGTGCCAGCAGTTACTGGGCGGCTAGCGGCAATGAGCAGTTCTTC.

The V gene is TRBV6-2 or TRBV6-3, the J gene TRBJ2-1, with 8 bases aligning to TRBD2. The CDR3 covers 16 residues. Germline CDR1 is MNHEY and CDR2 is SVGEGT. V shed 2 bases and J 6 bases; nucleotides not matched to a gene: 9. The CDR3 here is CASSYASGRIGNEQFF. DNA for the CDR3: TGTGCCAGCAGTTACGCCAGCGGGAGAATCGGCAATGAGCAGTTCTTC.

This chain links TRBV7-9 with TRBJ1-2, with a possible D match to TRBD1 (6 bases). The CDR3 sequence is 15 residues long. Germline V gene lookup returns CDR1 SEHNR and CDR2 FQNEAQ (reference sequence). V lost 5 bases and J 1 base, leaving 14 bases between the germline ends. This CDR3 reads CASSLTNRVNYGYTF. As DNA, the CDR3 is TGTGCCAGCAGCCTTACTAACAGGGTTAACTATGGCTACACCTTC.

This clone was detected only a few times. This CDR3 is CASSLGRTSLSYNEQFF. In DNA, the CDR3 is TGTGCCAGCAGCTTGGGGAGGACTAGTCTGTCCTACAATGAGCAGTTCTTC. The chain combines TRBV5-6 with TRBJ2-1; 7 positions match TRBD2. This CDR3 is built from 17 residues. The V segment lost 0 bases and the J segment 1 base; nucleotides outside the gene matches: 7. Germline CDR1 SGHDT, CDR2 YYEEEE.

This chain joins TRBV19 and TRBJ2-4; perhaps TRBD1 as D (6 bases). This CDR3 spans 16 amino acids. V dropped 4 bases and J dropped 2 bases, with 15 bases sitting between them. Per germline, CDR1 LNHDA and CDR2 SQIVND (reference sequence). The CDR3 sequence: CASSNTGIVTKNIQYF. The CDR3 bases are TGTGCCAGTAGTAACACAGGGATTGTGACCAAAAACATTCAGTACTTC.

This clone was seen a handful of times. The chain employs TRBV28 and TRBJ1-5; D remains unclear. Germline CDR1 reads MDHEN; CDR2 reads SYDVKM. The V and J ends lost 3 bases and 6 bases respectively, with 9 bases between them. CDR3 length: 13 residues. Here the CDR3 reads CASSFGRRQPQHF. The DNA for the CDR3 is TGTGCCAGCAGTTTTGGCAGGCGTCAGCCCCAGCATTTT.

This sequence joins TRBV14 and TRBJ2-1, with 7 nucleotides matching TRBD2. The V segment lost 4 bases and the J segment 4 bases; nucleotides outside the gene matches: 10. Germline CDR1 is SGHDN and CDR2 is FVKESK. There are 16 residues in the CDR3. CDR3 nucleotide sequence: TGTGCCAGCAGCCGACTAGCCCACAACCTTTACAATGAGCAGTTCTTC. Translated: CASSRLAHNLYNEQFF.

The J gene is TRBJ1-2, the V gene TRBV15; 9 bases align to TRBD1. Per the germline V gene, CDR1 is LNHNV and CDR2 is YYDKDF (reference sequence). Unmatched junction bases numbered 8, after V lost 6 bases and J lost 6 bases. The length of the CDR3 is 14 residues. The CDR3: CATRPGTGFHGYTF. The DNA of the CDR3 is TGTGCCACCAGACCCGGGACAGGGTTTCATGGCTACACCTTC.

The gene calls are TRBV6-2 or TRBV6-3 and TRBJ1-5; D is unclear. From germline, CDR1 is MNHEY and CDR2 SVGEGT. The V and J ends lost 2 bases and 5 bases respectively, with 7 bases between them. This CDR3 is built from 13 residues. The CDR3 DNA sequence: TGTGCCAGCAGTTACCTCTTTGATCAGCCCCAGCATTTT. It yields the protein CASSYLFDQPQHF.

This chain joins TRBV7-3 and TRBJ2-5; 7 positions match TRBD1. The CDR3 totals 16 residues. Losses at the gene ends were 0 bases for V and 5 bases for J; bases not matched to a gene: 9. CDR1 is SGHTA, CDR2 FQGTGA, per germline. CDR3 nucleotide sequence: TGTGCCAGCAGCTTAACGGGGGTAGGGGGCCCCGAGACCCAGTACTTC. Translating it yields CASSLTGVGGPETQYF.

The gene calls are TRBV4-1 and TRBJ1-2; D remains ambiguous. This CDR3 comprises 15 residues. V was pared by 0 bases and J by 8 bases, with 16 bases between. CDR1 and CDR2 (germline): MGHRA, YSYEKL. The chain's CDR3 is CASSQDRFSPGGYTF. DNA for the CDR3: TGCGCCAGCAGCCAAGATCGCTTCTCCCCGGGGGGCTACACCTTC.

This chain uses TRBV28 with TRBJ2-3; 11 bases are a match to TRBD2. Germline CDR1 MDHEN, CDR2 SYDVKM. This CDR3 contains 18 residues. Trimming removed 4 bases from V and 2 bases from J; junction bases left unmatched: 11. The CDR3 coding sequence is TGTGCCAGCAGTTACCCGATATTACTAGCGGGAGTCACAGATACGCAGTATTTT. Translation: CASSYPILLAGVTDTQYF.

This clone appeared a few times. This sequence joins TRBV29-1 and TRBJ2-1; no firm D call. V lost 3 bases, J lost 3 bases, and 6 bases lay in between. The CDR3 loop spans 12 amino acids. Per the germline V gene, CDR1 is SQVTM and CDR2 is ANQGSEA. The CDR3 loop is CSVDRIYNEQFF. CDR3 DNA: TGCAGCGTTGACCGTATCTACAATGAGCAGTTCTTC.

This CDR3 is CASSLTQVTGELFF. In DNA form, the CDR3 reads TGCGCCAGCAGCTTGACACAGGTCACCGGGGAGCTGTTTTTT. The chain recombines TRBV5-1 with TRBJ2-2; D may be TRBD1 (5 bases). This CDR3 spans 14 amino acids. V lost 1 base and J lost 4, with 8 bases in between. CDR1 is SGHRS and CDR2 is YFSETQ in the germline V gene.

This chain uses TRBV7-9 with TRBJ2-7; TRBD2 is a possible D gene (6 bases). Trimming shortened V by 4 bases and J by 3 bases, and 13 bases separated the two germline ends. Germline CDR1 is SEHNR and CDR2 is FQNEAQ (reference sequence). This CDR3 has 14 amino acids. The CDR3 loop is CASSSSWRDYEQYF. CDR3 in DNA: TGTGCCAGCAGCTCATCGTGGAGGGACTACGAGCAGTACTTC.

V gene TRBV9 combines with J gene TRBJ2-3; maybe TRBD1 (8 bases). From germline, CDR1 is SGDLS and CDR2 YYNGEE. V was shortened by 4 bases and J by 2 bases, with 17 bases between the two germline ends. The CDR3 runs to 16 residues. In DNA, the CDR3 is TGTGCCAGCAGCACCCGGACAGGGAGGGCCACAGATACGCAGTATTTT. It yields the protein CASSTRTGRATDTQYF.

The chain employs TRBV3-1 (or the pseudogene TRBV3-2) and TRBJ2-7; a possible D gene is TRBD1 (6 bases). This CDR3 region has 14 residues. V was clipped by 5 bases and J by 2 bases, with 13 bases between them. The germline V gene has CDR1 LGHDT and CDR2 YNNKEL (reference sequence). CDR3 sequence (DNA): TGTGCCAGCAGCGCTGGGGGCGGCCCCTACGAGCAGTACTTC. The encoded protein is CASSAGGGPYEQYF.

The chain employs TRBV27 and TRBJ1-2; D unresolved. V lost 5 bases, J lost 10 bases, and 17 bases lay in between. From germline, CDR1 is MNHEY and CDR2 SMNVEV (reference sequence). This CDR3 spans 13 amino acids. This CDR3 is CASSRSGGTYYTF. The CDR3 nucleotides read TGTGCCAGCAGTCGGAGTGGCGGAACGTACTACACCTTC.

The chain recombines TRBV6-2 or TRBV6-3 with TRBJ1-1; tentative D call: TRBD1 (6 bases). Trimming removed 2 bases from V and 0 bases from J, with 16 bases in between. The CDR3 consists of 17 residues. Germline values: CDR1 MNHEY, CDR2 SVGEGT. As DNA, the CDR3 is TGTGCCAGCAGTTACGGGGGGGCTCTAAGGATGAACACTGAAGCTTTCTTT. Protein product: CASSYGGALRMNTEAFF.

The chain employs TRBV5-5 and TRBJ2-7, with 7 bases matching TRBD2. CDR3 length equals 15 residues. The V gene end was trimmed by 0 bases and the J gene end by 9 bases; junction bases not matched to a gene: 12. Per germline, CDR1 SGHKS and CDR2 YYEKEE (reference sequence). The CDR3 spells CASSLGRERLFGQYF. CDR3 nucleotide sequence: TGTGCCAGCAGCTTGGGGCGGGAGCGCTTATTTGGGCAGTACTTC.

This sequence joins TRBV4-3 and TRBJ1-2; a possible D gene is TRBD1 (5 bases). This CDR3 is 16 amino acids long. Deletions cut 1 base from V and 1 base from J, with 13 bases between. Germline-derived CDR1 and CDR2 are LGHNA and YSLEER. DNA of the CDR3: TGCGCCAGCAGCCAAGTCAGTGGGGCAGTTAACTATGGCTACACCTTC. This encodes CASSQVSGAVNYGYTF.

The chain links TRBV14 to TRBJ2-1; 11 bases are shared with TRBD2. The CDR3 has 17 amino acids. Germline V gives CDR1 SGHDN, CDR2 FVKESK. V lost 1 base, J lost 4 bases, and 6 bases stayed unmatched. This CDR3 reads CASSQGNLAGGYNEQFF. Here the CDR3 DNA reads TGTGCCAGCAGCCAAGGGAATCTAGCGGGAGGATACAATGAGCAGTTCTTC.

Only a few counts were recorded for this clone. The chain uses TRBV7-9 and TRBJ2-5; D remains ambiguous. Between the trimmed V and J ends, which lost 4 bases and 2 bases, there was a span of 11 bases. The CDR3 sequence is 14 residues long. CDR1 is SEHNR and CDR2 is FQNEAQ in the germline V gene (reference sequence). CDR3 residues: CASSSVRWQETQYF. CDR3 nucleotide sequence: TGTGCCAGCAGCTCGGTCCGCTGGCAAGAGACCCAGTACTTC.

The V and J genes are TRBV7-2 and TRBJ2-1, with 7 bases that match TRBD2. This CDR3 contains 15 residues. The germline gives CDR1 SGHTA, CDR2 FQGNSA. The trim removed 2 bases at V and 7 bases at J, leaving 8 bases unmatched. The CDR3 sequence is CASSLTVGRENEQFF. Here the CDR3 DNA reads TGTGCCAGCAGCTTAACAGTGGGGCGGGAGAATGAGCAGTTCTTC.